The 32 T cell receptor beta chains presented below share a single source sample, sequenced in a study of response to subunit inactivated influenza vaccine. TCRdb redid the calling of the RT-PCR reads with MiXCR, one entry per CDR3 protein. Of a few hundred thousand distinct CDR3 sequences detected, 21% appear once; the ten largest clones hold about 10%. This material consisted of PBMCs from blood, taken about 19 months after vaccination. These receptors all stem from a man aged 50-75 years who received an inactivated influenza vaccine.

The chain uses TRBV24-1 and TRBJ2-1; TRBD2 aligns across 11 bases. This CDR3 has 19 residues. V shed 1 base and J 1 base; nucleotides not matched to a gene: 8. Germline CDR1 and CDR2: KGHDR and SFDVKD. CDR3 sequence reads: CATSDFSGRVRISYNEQFF. CDR3 in DNA: TGTGCCACCAGTGATTTTAGCGGGAGGGTTCGGATTTCCTACAATGAGCAGTTCTTC.

This chain connects TRBV7-8 to TRBJ1-5, with unresolved D. The CDR3 runs 13 residues. V was cut by 5 bases and J by 4 bases, with 9 bases left in between. CDR1 and CDR2 (germline): SGHVS, FQNEAQ. The chain's CDR3 is CASSPHGNQPQHF. The DNA of the CDR3 is TGTGCCAGCAGCCCACATGGGAATCAGCCCCAGCATTTT.

In its sample, this clonotype was seen a few times. The gene calls are TRBV12-3 or TRBV12-4 and TRBJ2-2; D remains ambiguous. There are 14 residues in the CDR3. V lost 3 bases and J lost 3, with 8 bases in between. The CDR3 sequence: CASSFSGYTGELFF. The CDR3 DNA sequence: TGTGCCAGCAGTTTTTCAGGTTACACCGGGGAGCTGTTTTTT.

This chain links TRBV4-2 with TRBJ2-1; perhaps TRBD2 as D (5 bases). V lost 1 base to trimming and J lost 10 bases, with 14 bases between them. Per germline, CDR1 LGHNA and CDR2 YNFKEQ. This CDR3 is built from 14 residues. Here the CDR3 DNA reads TGTGCCAGCAGCCAAGTGGTAGGAGAGGGCGAGCAGTTCTTC. Its translation is CASSQVVGEGEQFF.

This clonotype has just a few counts. The rearrangement links TRBV5-1 to TRBJ1-1; no clear D. This CDR3 contains 12 residues. In germline, CDR1 is SGHRS, CDR2 YFSETQ. V was clipped by 0 bases and J by 5 bases, with 5 bases between them. In nucleotides, the CDR3 is TGCGCCAGCAGCTTGGAGGCTACTGAAGCTTTCTTT. It translates to CASSLEATEAFF.

The chain couples TRBV5-1 to TRBJ2-3; tentative D call: TRBD2 (7 bases). The CDR3 is made up of 15 amino acids. V was clipped by 4 bases and J by 0 bases, with 12 bases between them. Germline CDR1 and CDR2: SGHRS and YFSETQ. The CDR3 loop is CASSRGDTSTDTQYF. The CDR3 region has the DNA TGCGCCAGCAGCCGGGGGGACACTAGCACAGATACGCAGTATTTT. The variable domain in full, completed from reference TRBV5-1 and TRBJ2-3, reads KAGVTQTPRYLIKTRGQQVTLSCSPISGHRSVSWYQQTPGQGLQFLFEYFSETQRNKGNFPGRFSGRQFSNSRSEMNVSTLELGDSALYLCASSRGDTSTDTQYFGPGTRLTVL.

In its sample, this clonotype was seen a few times. CDR3 protein: CASSFRTGRNEKLFF. CDR3 DNA: TGTGCCAGCAGCTTCAGGACGGGACGTAATGAAAAACTGTTTTTT. The chain has TRBV11-2 and TRBJ1-4; possibly TRBD1 for D (5 bases). CDR1 is SGHAT, CDR2 FQNNGV, per germline. Trimming removed 3 bases from V and 4 bases from J, with 12 bases in between. This CDR3 has 15 residues.

Details on this clonotype: At one end, the junction sequence differs from germline, possibly due to a read error. The chain has TRBV7-2 and TRBJ1-1; a possible D gene is TRBD1 (6 bases). CDR3 length: 14 residues. Per germline, CDR1 SGHTA and CDR2 FQGNSA. CDR3 amino acids: CGSSVTGSGTEAFF. In DNA form, the CDR3 reads TGTGGCAGCAGCGTAACAGGGTCGGGGACTGAAGCTTTCTTT.

The sample holds many counts of this clonotype. The chain combines TRBV29-1 with TRBJ1-1; the match to TRBD1 covers 7 bases. Germline-derived CDR1 and CDR2 are SQVTM and ANQGSEA. Trimming removed 7 bases from V and 1 base from J; junction bases left unmatched: 6. The CDR3 is 13 residues long. The CDR3 DNA reads TGCAGCGCCCTAGGACAGGCGAACACTGAAGCTTTCTTT. It specifies CSALGQANTEAFF.

This clonotype was seen a single time. The chain joins TRBV4-1 to TRBJ2-5; TRBD2 agrees at 10 bases. The CDR3 spans 16 residues. Germline V gene data show CDR1 as MGHRA and CDR2 as YSYEKL. The trim removed 4 bases at V and 2 bases at J, leaving 7 bases unmatched. The CDR3 is CASSLGLAESQETQYF. The DNA of the CDR3 is TGCGCCAGCAGCCTTGGACTAGCGGAATCACAAGAGACCCAGTACTTC.

This clonotype has more than one count but fewer than ten. The V and J genes are TRBV7-2 and TRBJ1-2; D unresolved. The CDR3 consists of 12 residues. The ends were cut back, 5 bases at V and 6 bases at J, with 10 bases in the middle. Germline CDR1 SGHTA, CDR2 FQGNSA. This chain's CDR3 is CASSTTRDGYTF. The CDR3 DNA is TGTGCCAGCAGCACCACAAGGGATGGCTACACCTTC.

The rearrangement links TRBV6-5 to TRBJ1-2; weak D call: TRBD1 (5 bases). CDR1 and CDR2 from the germline V gene are MNHEY and SVGAGI. V lost 2 bases to trimming and J lost 7 bases, with 17 bases between them. The CDR3 is 15 residues long. DNA for the CDR3: TGTGCCAGCAGTTACCAAGGGACCTTGAAAGGTGGCTACACCTTC. The encoded protein is CASSYQGTLKGGYTF.

The chain couples TRBV27 to TRBJ2-1; 14 bases align to TRBD2. CDR3 length: 16 amino acids. Germline assignment: CDR1 MNHEY and CDR2 SMNVEV (reference sequence). V lost 0 bases to trimming and J lost 10 bases; unmatched junction nucleotides: 5. The CDR3 nucleotides are TGTGCCAGCAGTTTATCTAGGACTAGCGGGAGGTCGGAGCAGTTCTTC. Translation gives CASSLSRTSGRSEQFF.

This clonotype was recorded a few times. The gene calls are TRBV7-9 and TRBJ1-2; 7 nucleotides align to TRBD1. The germline CDR1 and CDR2 sequences are SEHNR and FQNEAQ (reference sequence). Trimming at V came to 7 bases and at J to 0 bases, leaving 14 bases not matched to a gene. There are 17 residues in the CDR3. The chain's CDR3 is CASIPPAPGGANYGYTF. CDR3 coding DNA: TGTGCCAGCATACCCCCGGCCCCAGGGGGAGCTAACTATGGCTACACCTTC.

The chain combines TRBV20-1 with TRBJ2-3; 9 positions agree with TRBD1. CDR1 and CDR2 from the germline V gene are DFQATT and SNEGSKA (reference sequence). With 3 bases clipped from V and 3 bases from J, the junction kept 10 bases outside the gene matches. This CDR3 has 16 amino acids. The CDR3 bases are TGCAGTGCTAGTAGATCCGGGACAGGGAGAACAGATACGCAGTATTTT. It specifies CSASRSGTGRTDTQYF.

V is TRBV5-1 and J is TRBJ2-2; D remains unclear. V was trimmed by 0 bases and J by 6 bases, leaving 9 bases between them. CDR1 is SGHRS and CDR2 is YFSETQ in the germline V gene. This CDR3 has 14 residues. This CDR3 reads CASSLVQLAGELFF. CDR3 in DNA: TGCGCCAGCAGCTTGGTCCAGTTGGCCGGGGAGCTGTTTTTT.

The rearrangement links TRBV2 to TRBJ1-2; possibly TRBD1 for D (5 bases). Trimming removed 5 bases at V and 6 bases at J, with 16 bases between. The germline CDR1 and CDR2 sequences are SNHLY and FYNNEI. The CDR3 length is 14 residues. As DNA, the CDR3 is TGTGCCAGCAGTCCTCGACAGAGGGGCCATGGCTACACCTTC. Protein sequence: CASSPRQRGHGYTF.

The gene calls are TRBV6-5 and TRBJ1-2, with D possibly matching TRBD1 (6 bases). The CDR3 loop spans 12 amino acids. Germline CDR1 MNHEY, CDR2 SVGAGI. The V end lost 10 bases, the J end lost 3 bases, and 12 bases lay between the germline ends. The CDR3 DNA reads as TGTGCCACGAGACAGGTGGACTATGGCTACACCTTC. Residues: CATRQVDYGYTF.

Written as DNA, the CDR3 is TGTGCCAGCAGCTCTAGCAGAGCGGAGCTGTTTTTT. Translating it yields CASSSSRAELFF. The chain is built from TRBV7-2 and TRBJ2-2, with D perhaps matching TRBD2 (5 bases). The CDR3 has 12 residues. Germline V gene data show CDR1 as SGHTA and CDR2 as FQGNSA. Trimming took off 4 bases at V and 10 bases at J, with 10 bases between the two ends.

The chain uses TRBV7-8 and TRBJ2-7; D may match TRBD1 or TRBD2 (6 bases each). This CDR3 spans 17 amino acids. Germline CDR1 and CDR2: SGHVS and FQNEAQ. Trimming took 1 base from V and 3 from J, leaving 19 bases between them. This CDR3 is CASSLEGGLALYYEQYF. The CDR3 DNA follows: TGTGCCAGCAGCTTAGAAGGGGGGCTGGCCCTTTACTACGAGCAGTACTTC.

V and J are TRBV6-1 and TRBJ1-4; D not resolved. From germline, CDR1 is MNHNS and CDR2 SASEGT. This CDR3 has 12 amino acids. With 0 bases removed from V and 8 bases from J, the gap between germline ends came to 4 bases. CDR3 in DNA: TGTGCCAGCAGTGAAGCTAGAGAAAAACTGTTTTTT. Its translation: CASSEAREKLFF.

This clonotype was picked up a small number of times. V usage is TRBV11-1 and J usage is TRBJ2-5, with D perhaps matching TRBD1 or TRBD2 (5 bases each). CDR1 is SGHAT and CDR2 is FQDESV in the germline V gene (reference sequence). The V gene lost 2 bases and the J gene lost 5 bases, with 24 bases spanning the gap. The CDR3 runs 18 residues. CDR3 sequence: CASSLYHLGPIPAETQYF. CDR3 nucleotides: TGTGCCAGCAGCTTATATCACCTGGGACCCATCCCCGCCGAGACCCAGTACTTC. Combining the CDR3 with reference TRBV11-1 and TRBJ2-5 gives the whole variable domain EAEVAQSPRYKITEKSQAVAFWCDPISGHATLYWYRQILGQGPELLVQFQDESVVDDSQLPKDRFSAERLKGVDSTLKIQPAELGDSAMYLCASSLYHLGPIPAETQYFGPGTRLLVL.

The chain recombines TRBV2 with TRBJ2-7; TRBD1 is a possible D gene (5 bases). V shed 8 bases and J shed 7 bases, with 15 bases lying between them. CDR3 length equals 12 residues. The germline CDR1 and CDR2 sequences are SNHLY and FYNNEI. The DNA of the CDR3 is TGTGCCAGCGGGCGCAGGGTTGGTGAGCAGTACTTC. It is translated as CASGRRVGEQYF.

Many counts were recorded for this clonotype. This chain links TRBV5-1 with TRBJ1-1; D remains unclear. Germline CDR1 is SGHRS and CDR2 is YFSETQ. There are 14 residues in the CDR3. With 2 bases removed from V and 0 bases from J, the gap between germline ends came to 8 bases. CDR3 amino acids: CASSFAAMNTEAFF. The CDR3, as DNA: TGCGCCAGCAGCTTTGCTGCCATGAACACTGAAGCTTTCTTT.

V is TRBV9 and J is TRBJ2-1; D gene uncertain. The germline CDR1 and CDR2 sequences are SGDLS and YYNGEE. The ends were cut back, 2 bases at V and 7 bases at J, with 19 bases in the middle. The CDR3 is 16 amino acids. The DNA of the CDR3 is TGTGCCAGCAGCGTCCCGGCCGGCGGTGGCCCGAATGAGCAGTTCTTC. This sequence encodes CASSVPAGGGPNEQFF.

The CDR3, as DNA: TGTGCCATCAGTGAGGCGGGAGCGAACACCGGGGAGCTGTTTTTT. This encodes CAISEAGANTGELFF. J is TRBJ2-2 and V is TRBV10-3, with 7 positions matching TRBD2. V was clipped by 2 bases and J by 0 bases; unmatched bases: 0. The CDR3 extends over 15 amino acids. Germline V gene sequence: CDR1 ENHRY, CDR2 SYGVKD.

In its sample, this clonotype was seen many times. The chain is built from TRBV5-1 and TRBJ1-4; D perhaps matches TRBD1 (5 bases). This CDR3 has 14 amino acids. The germline CDR1 and CDR2 sequences are SGHRS and YFSETQ. Between the trimmed V and J ends, which lost 0 bases and 8 bases, there was a span of 11 bases. For the CDR3, the DNA is TGCGCCAGCAGCTTGGACGGGGGGAAGGAAAAACTGTTTTTT. Residues: CASSLDGGKEKLFF.

This clonotype was counted between two and nine times. The rearrangement joins TRBV29-1 to TRBJ2-5; D remains ambiguous. Germline V gene sequence: CDR1 SQVTM, CDR2 ANQGSEA. This CDR3 comprises 14 residues. V was shortened by 6 bases and J by 7 bases, with 21 bases between the two germline ends. The CDR3 sequence: CSVITNGRLATQYF. In nucleotides, the CDR3 is TGCAGCGTGATCACCAACGGACGACTCGCGACCCAGTACTTC.

The V and J genes are TRBV5-6 and TRBJ2-1; TRBD2 aligns across 10 bases. The J segment lost 7 bases and the V segment lost 0 bases, leaving 7 bases of the junction unmatched. This CDR3 comprises 16 residues. Germline CDR1 reads SGHDT; CDR2 reads YYEEEE. Written as DNA, the CDR3 is TGTGCCAGCAGCTTGGGGACTAGCGGAGGAGGTAATGAGCAGTTCTTC. This sequence encodes CASSLGTSGGGNEQFF.

This chain links TRBV11-2 with TRBJ2-7; D might be TRBD2 (6 bases). The ends were cut back, 8 bases at V and 4 bases at J, with 18 bases in the middle. The germline gives CDR1 SGHAT, CDR2 FQNNGV. The CDR3 loop spans 14 amino acids. CDR3: CASGLTAGRYEQYF. Here the CDR3 DNA reads TGTGCCAGCGGACTTACGGCGGGACGGTACGAGCAGTACTTC.

This rearrangement joins TRBV5-6 to TRBJ2-7; D ambiguous. Germline V lookup: CDR1 SGHDT, CDR2 YYEEEE. V lost 3 bases and J 2 bases, leaving 15 bases between the germline ends. This CDR3 spans 15 amino acids. The CDR3 DNA reads TGTGCCAGCAGCTCTTGGTGGCCAAACACCTACGAGCAGTACTTC. Translating gives CASSSWWPNTYEQYF.

V gene TRBV19 combines with J gene TRBJ1-2, with D perhaps TRBD1 (5 bases). From germline, CDR1 is LNHDA and CDR2 SQIVND (reference sequence). The V end lost 3 bases, the J end lost 5 bases, and 16 bases lay between the germline ends. The CDR3 totals 15 residues. Here the CDR3 reads CASSIEGPGPYGYTF. The DNA for the CDR3 is TGTGCCAGTAGTATCGAGGGACCGGGACCATATGGCTACACCTTC.